This T cell receptor beta chain is from a study of preoperative IRX-2 immunotherapy in early breast cancer. The J segment lost 6 bases and the V segment lost 7 bases, leaving 8 bases of the junction unmatched. This CDR3 comprises 14 residues. Treatment specified: preoperative locoregional IRX-2 cytokine immunotherapy. The data were produced by immunoSEQ multiplex PCR, yet TCRdb's version contains in-frame clones alone and is incomplete. The data show some 19,000 clones, roughly 80% seen once. The sample consisted of lymph node tissue, taken after IRX-2 immunotherapy. This receptor was taken from a human donor with breast cancer. The chain recombines TRBV6-7 with TRBJ1-5, with 8 positions matching TRBD1. TRBV6-7 is filed as an ORF, its function uncertain. Here the CDR3 DNA reads TGTGCCAGCACCCAGGGGGCGTTAACTCAGCCCCAGCATTTT. Protein product: CASTQGALTQPQHF.